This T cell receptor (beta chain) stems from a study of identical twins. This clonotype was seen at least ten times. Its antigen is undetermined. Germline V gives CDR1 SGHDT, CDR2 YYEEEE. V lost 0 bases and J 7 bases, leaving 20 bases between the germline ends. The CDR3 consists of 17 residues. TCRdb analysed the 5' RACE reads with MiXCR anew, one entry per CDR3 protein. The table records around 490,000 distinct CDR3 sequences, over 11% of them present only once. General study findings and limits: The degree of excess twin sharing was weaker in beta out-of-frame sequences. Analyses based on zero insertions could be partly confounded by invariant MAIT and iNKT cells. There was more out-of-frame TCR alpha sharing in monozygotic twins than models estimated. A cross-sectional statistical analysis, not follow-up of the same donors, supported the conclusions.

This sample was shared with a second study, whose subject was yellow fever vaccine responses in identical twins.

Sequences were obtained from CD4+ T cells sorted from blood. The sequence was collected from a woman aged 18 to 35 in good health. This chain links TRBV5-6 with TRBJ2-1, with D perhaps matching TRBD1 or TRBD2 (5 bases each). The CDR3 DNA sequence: TGTGCCAGCAGCTTGGGAGAGTTGCGGCTTGGGGGAAATGAGCAGTTCTTC. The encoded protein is CASSLGELRLGGNEQFF.